This T cell receptor beta chain was sequenced for a study of brain T cells in children with intractable seizures. General study results and limits: Absence of clones before surgery may stem from lower sequencing depth.

Regarding this clone: Its specificity is unknown.

Germline V gene sequence: CDR1 LGHNA, CDR2 YNFKEQ. The V segment lost 0 bases and the J segment 0 bases; nucleotides outside the gene matches: 2. This CDR3 spans 17 amino acids. Patients received at least one anti-epileptic drug before surgery. Repertoires were generated with immunoSEQ multiplex PCR, while TCRdb's copy carries only in-frame clones and drops some. This table holds some 76,000 clones, about 92% found once. Sequenced here: peripheral blood, sampled at surgery. The V gene is TRBV4-2, the J gene TRBJ1-3, with 10 nucleotides matching TRBD1. The origin of this receptor is a boy under two years old with tuberous sclerosis and intractable seizures. The CDR3 DNA is TGTGCCAGCAGCCAAGACCGGGACAGGGGCTCTGGAAACACCATATATTTT. Translated: CASSQDRDRGSGNTIYF.